This T cell receptor (beta chain) is drawn from a study of graft-versus-host responses after intestinal transplantation. Study-level background: Isolated intestinal, liver-intestinal, or multivisceral transplants had been given to the recipients. The study's findings and limits: Graft-donor T cell macrochimerism in patients accompanied high graft-versus-host to host-versus-graft clonal ratios in allografts. GvH clones occurred in recipient marrow; some first appeared in ileum or blood.

Method: immunoSEQ multiplex PCR; TCRdb's copy keeps in-frame clones and lacks some. The data show 95,000 to 110,000 clones, approximately 90% seen once. On this clone: Its target is not known.

This specimen consisted of unstimulated CD4+ T cells sorted from spleen or lymph node cells, obtained before transplant. The source is a human donor who was the organ donor for an intestinal transplant.

CDR3 DNA: TGTGCCAGCAGCTTAGATCTGGGACTAGCGTACGAGCAGTACTTC. Translating it yields CASSLDLGLAYEQYF. V gene TRBV11-2 combines with J gene TRBJ2-7; 10 nucleotides match TRBD2. This CDR3 has 15 residues. V lost 0 bases, J lost 4 bases, and 3 bases stayed unmatched. Germline CDR1 reads SGHAT; CDR2 reads FQNNGV.